The 6 T cell receptor beta chains listed next were all sequenced from one sample in a study of control samples from healthy donors and cancer patients. The protocol was immunoSEQ multiplex PCR, while the TCRdb copy is restricted to in-frame clones and leaves out a portion. The sample shows 75,000 to 100,000 clones, around 87% of them seen only once. The sample consisted of blood. All receptors come from a woman in her forties or fifties in good health.

The sample holds a few counts of this clone. The genes are TRBV11-1 and TRBJ2-3; weak D call: TRBD1 (6 bases). Germline V gene data show CDR1 as SGHAT and CDR2 as FQDESV (reference sequence). This CDR3 is built from 14 residues. Trimming pared 5 bases from V and 8 bases from J, leaving 17 bases between. The CDR3 DNA follows: TGTGCCAGCAGCGGGGGCCAGGGTAGGCGTACGCAGTATTTT. Protein product: CASSGGQGRRTQYF.

J is TRBJ2-1 and V is TRBV19; D possibly corresponds to TRBD2 (5 bases). Per the germline V gene, CDR1 is LNHDA and CDR2 is SQIVND (reference sequence). The V and J ends lost 1 base and 13 bases respectively, with 17 bases between them. The CDR3 is 14 amino acids. The CDR3 is CASSIVGSRTDQFF. The CDR3 coding sequence is TGTGCCAGTAGTATAGTAGGTAGCCGGACTGACCAGTTCTTC.

The V and J genes are TRBV19 and TRBJ2-7; TRBD1 matches at 9 bases. The J segment lost 5 bases and the V segment lost 4 bases, leaving 6 bases of the junction unmatched. Looked up from germline, CDR1 is LNHDA and CDR2 is SQIVND (reference sequence). The CDR3 is made up of 14 amino acids. CDR3 residues: CASSTPGQGNEQYF. In DNA form, the CDR3 reads TGTGCCAGTAGTACCCCGGGACAGGGCAACGAGCAGTACTTC.

V usage is TRBV28 and J usage is TRBJ1-1, with D unclear. The length of the CDR3 is 14 residues. V was trimmed by 1 base and J by 4 bases, leaving 10 bases between them. Germline V lookup: CDR1 MDHEN, CDR2 SYDVKM. CDR3 bases: TGTGCCAGCAGTTTATTGGGGTTGGGCACTGAAGCTTTCTTT. This sequence encodes CASSLLGLGTEAFF.

This clone was seen only a few times. V and J are TRBV9 and TRBJ2-3; TRBD2 matches at 14 bases. The CDR3 is 22 residues long. The V gene end was trimmed by 3 bases and the J gene end by 2 bases; junction bases not matched to a gene: 20. CDR1 is SGDLS, CDR2 YYNGEE, per germline. The CDR3 spells CASSENPSGTSGSRDLTDTQYF. The CDR3 DNA follows: TGTGCCAGCAGCGAAAACCCATCCGGGACTAGCGGGAGTAGGGACCTCACAGATACGCAGTATTTT.

V gene TRBV2 combines with J gene TRBJ1-1, with D perhaps TRBD1 (5 bases). Trimming removed 3 bases from V and 4 bases from J, with 15 bases in between. CDR1 and CDR2 from the germline V gene are SNHLY and FYNNEI. The CDR3 has 15 amino acids. The CDR3 protein is CASSEGPPGVTEAFF. Written as DNA, the CDR3 is TGTGCCAGCAGTGAGGGGCCCCCAGGCGTCACTGAAGCTTTCTTT.